This T cell receptor beta chain derives from a study of human T cells and chemical hapten exposure. The overall study: Upper-back patch tests with 0.01% DPC were read at 6 days. Regarding the study as a whole: Versus controls, significantly more large CDR3 similarity clusters arose from expanded TCRs.

The time point denotes: patch test 1, 2 weeks after DPC sensitization. The sample's treatment: therapeutic diphenylcyclopropenone sensitization with weekly scalp DPC. This clonotype has just a few counts. What it recognizes is unknown. As processed by the authors: Sample-level TCR yields exhibited a median of about 96,000, with a range of roughly 20,000 to 750,000. From the RACE reads, TCRdb called clonotypes with MiXCR, one entry per CDR3 protein. TCRdb's processing, not the authors' own work, is the source of the V and J calls. Found here are about 99,000 distinct CDR3 sequences, about an eighth of them singletons; the top ten hold 2% to 2.5%. The CDR3 consists of 15 residues.

This sequence was found in a woman in her 40s with alopecia areata. Some clones in this sample may be carry-over from other donors' samples. The sequences come from whole blood, collected in connection with sensitization to the hapten diphenylcyclopropenone (DPC). The chain is built from TRBV21-1 and TRBJ2-1. TRBV21-1 constitutes a pseudogene. The CDR3 region has the DNA TGTGCCAGCAGATTCGGTAGACCGAATTACAATGAGCAGTTCTTC. Amino acids: CASRFGRPNYNEQFF.